This record looks at one TCR beta chain sequence and its context. This entry comes from a study of blood T cell repertoires in COVID-19. Across the whole study: The samples span acute and convalescent COVID-19 from the United States, Italy and Spain. Sample material is recorded as cDNA or gDNA derived from T cells, B-cell-depleted T cells, or PBMCs.

One Seattle source followed patients from active infection through their disease course. Original processing methods: Amplification of reference gene primers was used by the study to estimate nucleated cell counts. Assay used: immunoSEQ multiplex PCR; TCRdb lists only in-frame clones, some missing. That table furnishes V, J and clone size, whereas the DNA furnished D and trimming. The sample carries 300,000 to 400,000 clones, roughly 87% recorded once. The TCR sequence derives from a man younger than 45 with COVID-19, enrolled during active disease. Specimen: peripheral blood.

The CDR3 DNA sequence: TGTGCCAGCAGTTTAGCCCCCTTTAGAGATCAGCCCCAGCATTTT. This encodes CASSLAPFRDQPQHF. The chain has TRBV28 and TRBJ1-5; D ambiguous. The CDR3 extends over 15 amino acids. Germline-derived CDR1 and CDR2 are MDHEN and SYDVKM. The V end was cut by 2 bases, the J end by 5 bases, with 13 bases between.